Listed here are 18 T cell receptor beta chains from one sample, sequenced in a study of Graves' ophthalmopathy and Graves' hyperthyroidism. TCR beta CDR3 amplification used RNA transcripts. HTBI-primed first-round RT-PCR preceded second-round multiplex PCR. TCRdb reanalysed the multiplex PCR reads using MiXCR and keeps one entry per CDR3 protein. The table records 200,000 to 250,000 distinct CDR3 sequences, 20% to 25% of them present only once. Sequencing was performed on peripheral blood. These receptors originate from a woman between 45 and 60 years old with Graves' ophthalmopathy.

In regard to this clonotype: The germline gene is not matched at one end of the junction; a read error may be the cause. The chain couples TRBV6-5 to TRBJ2-3; the D is unclear. The CDR3 covers 13 residues. The germline CDR1 and CDR2 sequences are MNHEY and SVGAGI. For the CDR3, the DNA is TGTCCCAGCAGTTACTCGGGCGAAGATACGCAGTATTTT. This translates into CPSSYSGEDTQYF.

This clonotype was observed many times. This chain uses TRBV12-3 or TRBV12-4 with TRBJ2-7, with D perhaps assigned TRBD1 or TRBD2 (5 bases each). V lost 6 bases to trimming and J lost 6 bases, with 21 bases between them. The CDR3 spans 15 residues. The CDR3 loop is CASSPGRVPFGEQYF. The CDR3 DNA reads TGTGCCAGCAGCCCGGGGCGCGTGCCCTTTGGCGAGCAGTACTTC.

The V call is TRBV12-3 or TRBV12-4, the J call TRBJ1-6, with D uncertain. The CDR3 contains 13 residues. Trimming removed 5 bases from V and 14 bases from J, with 16 bases in between. CDR3 amino acids: CASSARVVGTLHF. The CDR3 bases are TGTGCCAGCAGTGCCCGGGTTGTGGGTACCCTCCACTTT.

This clonotype was counted many times. This chain links TRBV28 with TRBJ2-5; unclear D gene. V lost 5 bases, J lost 6 bases, and 22 bases lay in between. This CDR3 region has 16 residues. The germline gives CDR1 MDHEN, CDR2 SYDVKM. The CDR3 region is CASSPSSSMKLKTQYF. CDR3 coding DNA: TGTGCCAGCAGTCCCTCCTCATCCATGAAATTGAAGACCCAGTACTTC.

In its sample, this clonotype was seen many times. CDR3 in amino acids: CASRGFFNQPQHF. Written as DNA, the CDR3 is TGTGCCAGCAGGGGGTTTTTTAATCAGCCCCAGCATTTT. The chain employs TRBV12-3 or TRBV12-4 and TRBJ1-5; D remains unclear. The CDR3 runs to 13 residues. With 6 bases removed from V and 4 bases from J, the gap between germline ends came to 10 bases.

This chain links TRBV20-1 with TRBJ2-5, with TRBD2 matching over 9 bases. V was clipped by 4 bases and J by 7 bases; unmatched bases: 4. The CDR3 runs to 12 residues. Germline CDR1 is DFQATT and CDR2 is SNEGSKA (reference sequence). This CDR3 is CSATSGVGTQYF. The CDR3 DNA reads TGCAGTGCTACTAGCGGGGTGGGGACCCAGTACTTC.

This clonotype appeared a few times. One end of the junction fails to match germline, which may point to a read error. The chain has TRBV6-5 and TRBJ1-6; a possible D gene is TRBD1 (6 bases). CDR3 length: 15 amino acids. The germline V gene encodes CDR1 MNHEY and CDR2 SVGAGI. This CDR3 reads CASSYSVRGGSPLLF. The CDR3 DNA sequence: TGTGCCAGCAGTTACTCCGTCAGGGGAGGTTCACCCCTCCTCTTT.

Many counts were recorded for this clonotype. The rearrangement uses TRBV20-1 and TRBJ1-3, with TRBD1 matching 9 bases. The germline V gene encodes CDR1 DFQATT and CDR2 SNEGSKA (reference sequence). CDR3 length: 14 residues. The trim removed 6 bases at V and 7 bases at J, leaving 10 bases unmatched. Here the CDR3 reads CSAPGQGPGNTIYF. In DNA, the CDR3 is TGCAGTGCCCCGGGACAGGGCCCGGGCAACACCATATATTTT.

This clonotype was recorded at least ten times. The J gene is TRBJ2-5, the V gene TRBV7-3, with 10 bases matching TRBD2. The germline CDR1 and CDR2 sequences are SGHTA and FQGTGA. This CDR3 region has 15 residues. Unmatched junction bases numbered 7, after V lost 4 bases and J lost 5 bases. The CDR3 sequence is CASSSSGSLEETQYF. Written as DNA, the CDR3 is TGTGCCAGCAGCTCTAGCGGGAGTTTGGAGGAGACCCAGTACTTC.

In this sample, this clonotype turned up many times. This sequence joins TRBV7-3 and TRBJ2-5; D is tentatively TRBD1 or TRBD2 (5 bases each). The CDR3 has 14 amino acids. From germline, CDR1 is SGHTA and CDR2 FQGTGA. With 5 bases removed from V and 5 bases from J, the gap between germline ends came to 15 bases. The CDR3 DNA reads as TGTGCCAGCAGCCCCGGGGCAGGGCCGGAGACCCAGTACTTC. It codes for CASSPGAGPETQYF.

Many counts were recorded for this clonotype. V and J are TRBV28 and TRBJ2-7; TRBD2 agrees at 14 bases. Germline lookup yields CDR1 MDHEN and CDR2 SYDVKM. J was trimmed by 6 bases and V by 6 bases; bases with no gene match: 10. The CDR3 sequence is 16 residues long. The CDR3: CASRTGTSGSGSEQYF. CDR3 in DNA: TGTGCCAGCAGAACCGGGACTAGCGGGAGTGGGTCCGAGCAGTACTTC.

Many counts were recorded for this clonotype. V gene TRBV7-2 combines with J gene TRBJ2-7, with D hard to call. Trimming left V 0 bases short and J 2 bases short, with 11 bases between. This CDR3 has 15 amino acids. CDR1 and CDR2 from the germline V gene are SGHTA and FQGNSA. The CDR3 is CASSLAGPPAYEQYF. CDR3 DNA: TGTGCCAGCAGCTTAGCCGGGCCCCCGGCCTACGAGCAGTACTTC.

This clonotype was seen at least ten times. V usage is TRBV6-2 or TRBV6-3 and J usage is TRBJ1-1; no clear D gene. Trimming pared 7 bases from V and 1 base from J, leaving 10 bases between. This CDR3 region has 13 residues. Germline V gene lookup returns CDR1 MNHEY and CDR2 SVGEGT. For the CDR3, the DNA is TGTGCCAGCAATAGGGCAGAGAACACTGAAGCTTTCTTT. It encodes CASNRAENTEAFF.

This clonotype was detected many times. The chain has TRBV5-1 and TRBJ2-5, with 7 bases identical to TRBD1. Germline-derived CDR1 and CDR2 are SGHRS and YFSETQ. Germline trimming cut 5 bases from V and 2 bases from J; bases unmatched to any gene: 6. This CDR3 region has 14 residues. Written as DNA, the CDR3 is TGCGCCAGCAGTTTTGGGACAGTTCAAGAGACCCAGTACTTC. Protein sequence: CASSFGTVQETQYF.

The chain carries TRBV28 and TRBJ1-6; no clear D gene. This CDR3 has 14 amino acids. CDR1 and CDR2 (germline): MDHEN, SYDVKM. V lost 5 bases to trimming and J lost 10 bases, with 15 bases between them. CDR3 DNA sequence: TGTGCCAGCAGTCCTGCGGGCTCGGAATCACCCCTCCACTTT. It encodes CASSPAGSESPLHF.

There are many counts of this clonotype. V usage is TRBV3-1 and J usage is TRBJ1-6; TRBD1 is a possible D gene (5 bases). The V gene's germline CDR1 is LGHDT and CDR2 YNNKEL (reference sequence). V was trimmed by 0 bases and J by 9 bases, leaving 12 bases between them. CDR3 length: 15 amino acids. CDR3 region: CASSQERGIGSPLHF. CDR3 DNA: TGTGCCAGCAGCCAAGAAAGGGGCATTGGTTCACCCCTCCACTTT.

This clonotype was recorded at least ten times. The chain combines TRBV20-1 with TRBJ1-6; the D is unclear. Germline CDR1 DFQATT, CDR2 SNEGSKA (reference sequence). The V gene lost 3 bases and the J gene lost 13 bases, with 19 bases spanning the gap. The CDR3 loop spans 14 amino acids. In DNA form, the CDR3 reads TGCAGTGCTAGCGATGAGACACTTGACGTGCCCCTCCACTTT. It encodes CSASDETLDVPLHF.

This clonotype showed up many times. The chain links TRBV19 to TRBJ1-6; D not certain. The CDR3 is 16 residues long. CDR1 and CDR2 (germline): LNHDA, SQIVND (reference sequence). The V end was cut by 6 bases, the J end by 4 bases, with 16 bases between. CDR3 in amino acids: CASRKEGASYNSPLHF. Written as DNA, the CDR3 is TGTGCCAGTAGAAAAGAGGGAGCCAGTTATAATTCACCCCTCCACTTT.